This T cell receptor beta chain was recorded in a study of regulatory dendritic cells for organ transplantation. As for the study in general: Day 6 dendritic cell cultures were stimulated with LPS.

The count of this clone is one. Its antigen is unknown. Germline trimming cut 6 bases from V and 4 bases from J; bases unmatched to any gene: 9. The V gene's germline CDR1 is SGHTA and CDR2 FQGTGA. The CDR3 is 15 residues long. CFSE-labeled sorted T cells met regulatory or mature dendritic cells for five to six days. Some clones are missing from TCRdb's copy, which holds only in-frame ones; the method was immunoSEQ multiplex PCR. Of over 20,000 clones in the sample, approximately 85% are singletons; the top ten hold nearly 0.7%. This receptor was identified in a human donor in good health. Material for sequencing was naive CD4+ T cells from blood cultured with regulatory dendritic cells. This sample's subset: CD45RA+ naive T cells. The chain carries TRBV7-3 and TRBJ1-1; 9 nucleotides line up with TRBD1. CDR3 bases: TGTGCCAGCAGTCCCCCGGGACAGGGATTCACTGAAGCTTTCTTT. This translates into CASSPPGQGFTEAFF. Supplemented by reference TRBV7-3 and TRBJ1-1, the full variable domain reads GAGVSQTPSNKVTEKGKYVELRCDPISGHTALYWYRQSLGQGPEFLIYFQGTGAADDSGLPNDRFFAVRPEGSVSTLKIQRTERGDSAVYLCASSPPGQGFTEAFFGQGTRLTVV.